This T cell receptor beta chain comes out of a study of graft-versus-host responses after intestinal transplantation. This CDR3 spans 18 amino acids. About this clone itself: Its matching antigen is unknown.

The table came from immunoSEQ multiplex PCR; TCRdb's copy has only in-frame clones and leaves some out. The top ten hold roughly 0.2% of the sample, which has around 110,000 clones, 90% seen once. The sequence was collected from a human donor who received an intestinal transplant. The sample in question was unstimulated CD4+ T cells sorted from spleen or lymph node cells, obtained before intestinal transplant. The chain combines TRBV21-1 with TRBJ2-7; the table's D call TRBD2 went unverified against the DNA. TRBV21-1 is a listed pseudogene. The DNA of the CDR3 is TGTGCCAGCAGCAAAGAGGAGCGGGGGGCTACTAGCTCCTACGAGCAGTACTTC. This gives the protein CASSKEERGATSSYEQYF.